Listed below are T cell receptor beta chains from one sample, sequenced in a study of CD8 T cells in Susac syndrome. TCRdb fed the immunoSEQ multiplex PCR reads into MiXCR, producing one record per CDR3 protein. The profile covers 100,000 to 150,000 distinct CDR3 sequences, with 75% to 90% appearing a single time and 0.5% to 0.65% taken by the ten largest. The sample taken for sequencing was CD8+ T cells from PBMCs. These receptors came from a human donor with multiple sclerosis. Both conserved end residues are part of each CDR3. The D gene is left open where the match is weak. Clone size is not always given. Where it is, it says once, few, many or a class for expanded clones.

.,TRBV7-8,.,TRBJ1-1,CASSLGQGGSTEAFF,TGTGCCAGCAGCTTGGGGCAGGGAGGGTCCACTGAAGCTTTCTTT
.,TRBV20-1,.,TRBJ2-3,CSARDGGRGETDTQYF,TGCAGTGCTAGAGATGGAGGAAGGGGAGAAACAGATACGCAGTATTTT
TRBD2,TRBV6-1,few,TRBJ2-2,CASIALAGGTGELFF,TGTGCCAGCATCGCACTAGCGGGGGGAACCGGGGAGCTGTTTTTT
.,TRBV6-2/TRBV6-3,.,TRBJ1-4,CASSYTSGEKLFF,TGTGCCAGCAGTTACACATCAGGGGAAAAACTGTTTTTT
TRBD2,TRBV7-9,.,TRBJ2-5,CASSLILAGEETQYF,TGTGCCAGCAGCTTGATCCTAGCGGGAGAAGAGACCCAGTACTTC
.,TRBV6-4,.,TRBJ1-6,CASSGGPSSESPLHF,TGTGCCAGCAGCGGAGGGCCCTCCTCGGAATCACCCCTCCACTTT
.,TRBV2,few,TRBJ1-2,CASSLDGNYGYTF,TGTGCCAGCAGCTTGGACGGGAACTATGGCTACACCTTC
.,TRBV28,.,TRBJ1-3,CASSSRYPWVPGNTIYF,TGTGCCAGCAGTTCCCGATATCCGTGGGTACCTGGAAACACCATATATTTT
TRBD2,TRBV7-8,.,TRBJ2-1,CASSTLAGGRDNEQFF,TGTGCCAGCAGCACTCTAGCGGGGGGGCGGGACAATGAGCAGTTCTTC
.,TRBV5-1,.,TRBJ2-1,CASSLGSGSSYNEQFF,TGCGCCAGCAGCTTAGGGTCAGGCAGCTCCTACAATGAGCAGTTCTTC
.,TRBV4-1,.,TRBJ2-7,CASSQGKGYEQYF,TGCGCCAGCAGCCAAGGGAAGGGTTACGAGCAGTACTTC
.,TRBV12-3/TRBV12-4,.,TRBJ2-1,CASSLTGVEQFF,TGTGCCAGCAGTTTAACGGGCGTTGAGCAGTTCTTC
.,TRBV6-5,.,TRBJ1-2,CASSYPEGGADGYTF,TGTGCCAGCAGTTACCCCGAGGGGGGGGCTGATGGCTACACCTTC
TRBD1,TRBV5-1,.,TRBJ1-2,CASSLEGRGLGGYTF,TGCGCCAGCAGTTTGGAGGGCAGGGGGCTTGGTGGCTACACCTTC
.,TRBV30,.,TRBJ1-1,CAWSDLRGTEAFF,TGTGCCTGGAGTGACCTGCGGGGGACTGAAGCTTTCTTT
.,TRBV5-4,few,TRBJ2-7,CASSFRGPYEQYF,TGTGCCAGCAGCTTCCGGGGGCCCTACGAGCAGTACTTC
TRBD2,TRBV19,.,TRBJ2-3,CASSMTSGGVGDTQYF,TGTGCCAGTAGTATGACTAGCGGGGGCGTAGGAGATACGCAGTATTTT
.,TRBV7-9,.,TRBJ1-2,CASRYSGRHGYTF,TGTGCCAGCAGATATTCCGGCCGGCATGGCTACACCTTC
.,TRBV3-1,.,TRBJ1-2,CASSQKRAALGYGYTF,TGTGCCAGCAGCCAAAAACGGGCTGCCCTTGGCTATGGCTACACCTTC
TRBD1,TRBV30,.,TRBJ2-3,CAWSEGAAGPVDTQYF,TGTGCCTGGAGTGAGGGGGCGGCAGGCCCGGTGGATACGCAGTATTTT
.,TRBV2,.,TRBJ2-4,CASLGPGGNIQYF,TGTGCCAGCCTCGGGCCTGGCGGGAACATTCAGTACTTC
.,TRBV20-1,.,TRBJ2-1,CSVFPFGMEQFF,TGCAGTGTTTTCCCCTTTGGAATGGAGCAGTTCTTC